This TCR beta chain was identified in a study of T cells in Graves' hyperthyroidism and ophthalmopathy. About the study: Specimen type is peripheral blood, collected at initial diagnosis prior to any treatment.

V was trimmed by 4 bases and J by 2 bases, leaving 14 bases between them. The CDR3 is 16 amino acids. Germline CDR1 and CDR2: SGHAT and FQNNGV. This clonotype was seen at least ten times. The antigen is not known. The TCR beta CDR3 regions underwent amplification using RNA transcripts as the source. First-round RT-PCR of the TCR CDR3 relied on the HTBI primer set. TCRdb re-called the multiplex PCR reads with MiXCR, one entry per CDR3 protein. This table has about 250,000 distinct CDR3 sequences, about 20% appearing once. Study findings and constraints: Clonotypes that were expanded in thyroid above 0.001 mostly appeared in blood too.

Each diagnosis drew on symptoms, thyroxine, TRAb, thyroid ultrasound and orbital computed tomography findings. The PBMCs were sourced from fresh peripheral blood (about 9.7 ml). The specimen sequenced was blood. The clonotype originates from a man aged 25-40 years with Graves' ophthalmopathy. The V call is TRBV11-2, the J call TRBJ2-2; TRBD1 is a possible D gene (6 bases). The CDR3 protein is CASSSGTRINTGELFF. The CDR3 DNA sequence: TGTGCCAGCAGCTCCGGGACACGGATAAACACCGGGGAGCTGTTTTTT. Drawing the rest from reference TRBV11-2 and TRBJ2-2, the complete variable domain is EAGVAQSPRYKIIEKRQSVAFWCNPISGHATLYWYQQILGQGPKLLIQFQNNGVVDDSQLPKDRFSAERLKGVDSTLKIQPAKLEDSAVYLCASSSGTRINTGELFFGEGSRLTVL.